This TCR beta chain was sequenced for a study of T cell responses to AZD1222 COVID-19 vaccine. Notes on the study in general: The span of vaccine-associated CD4 TCRs extended across spike, with dominance at 160-218 and 743-854. Following two doses of AZD1222, Spike-specific TCR breadth and depth rose.

TCRdb keeps only in-frame clones here, not all; method: immunoSEQ multiplex PCR. The sample shows over 100,000 clones, around 82% of them seen only once. On this clone itself: What it binds is not known.

Material: peripheral blood, obtained on day 0 of AZD1222 vaccination. The sequence derives from an adult in good health.

Here the CDR3 DNA reads TGTGCCAGCAGCTTTAGCGGAACTGAGCAGTTCTTC. It encodes CASSFSGTEQFF. V gene TRBV7-9 combines with J gene TRBJ2-1, with D maybe TRBD2 (6 bases). The CDR3 extends over 12 amino acids. Germline CDR1 SEHNR, CDR2 FQNEAQ (reference sequence). Between the trimmed V and J ends, which lost 3 bases and 9 bases, there was a span of 9 bases.